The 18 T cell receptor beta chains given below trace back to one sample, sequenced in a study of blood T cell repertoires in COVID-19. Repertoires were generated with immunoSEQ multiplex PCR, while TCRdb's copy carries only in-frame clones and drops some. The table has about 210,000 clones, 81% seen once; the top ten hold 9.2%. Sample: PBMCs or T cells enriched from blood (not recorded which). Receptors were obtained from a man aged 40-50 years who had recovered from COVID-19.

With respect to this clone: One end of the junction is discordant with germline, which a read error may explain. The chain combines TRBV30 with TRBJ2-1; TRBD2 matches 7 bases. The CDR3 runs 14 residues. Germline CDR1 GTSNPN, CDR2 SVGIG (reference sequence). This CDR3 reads CAGRGPSSYNEQFF. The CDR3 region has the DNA TGTGCCGGGAGGGGTCCTAGTTCCTACAATGAGCAGTTCTTC. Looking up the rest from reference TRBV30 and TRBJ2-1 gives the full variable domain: SQTIHQWPATLVQPVGSPLSLECTVEGTSNPNLYWYRQAAGRGLQLLFYSVGIGQISSEVPQNLSASRPQDRQFILSSKKLLLSDSGFYLCAGRGPSSYNEQFFGPGTRLTVL.

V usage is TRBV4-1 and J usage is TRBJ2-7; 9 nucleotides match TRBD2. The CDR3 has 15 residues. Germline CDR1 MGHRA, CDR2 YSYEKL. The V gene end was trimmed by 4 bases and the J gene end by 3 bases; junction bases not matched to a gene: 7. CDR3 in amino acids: CASSRGGAGNYEQYF. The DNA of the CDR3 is TGCGCCAGCAGCCGCGGGGGGGCCGGTAACTACGAGCAGTACTTC.

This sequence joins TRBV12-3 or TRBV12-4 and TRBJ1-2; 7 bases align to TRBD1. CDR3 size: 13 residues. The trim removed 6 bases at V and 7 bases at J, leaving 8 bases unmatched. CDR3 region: CASSPGGTVGYTF. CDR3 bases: TGTGCCAGCAGCCCAGGGGGGACAGTTGGCTACACCTTC.

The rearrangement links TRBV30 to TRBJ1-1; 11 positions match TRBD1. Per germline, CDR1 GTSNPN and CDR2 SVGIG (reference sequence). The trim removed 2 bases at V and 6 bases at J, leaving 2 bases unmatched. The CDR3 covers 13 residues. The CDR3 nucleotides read TGTGCCTGGAGTTGGGACAGGGGGGCTGAAGCTTTCTTT. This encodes CAWSWDRGAEAFF.

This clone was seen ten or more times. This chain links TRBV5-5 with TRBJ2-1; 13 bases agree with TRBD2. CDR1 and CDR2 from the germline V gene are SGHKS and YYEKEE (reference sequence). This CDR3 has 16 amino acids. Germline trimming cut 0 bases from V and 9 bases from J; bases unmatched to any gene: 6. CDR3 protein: CASSLDGLAGEGEQFF. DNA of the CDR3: TGTGCCAGCAGCTTGGACGGACTAGCGGGAGAGGGTGAGCAGTTCTTC.

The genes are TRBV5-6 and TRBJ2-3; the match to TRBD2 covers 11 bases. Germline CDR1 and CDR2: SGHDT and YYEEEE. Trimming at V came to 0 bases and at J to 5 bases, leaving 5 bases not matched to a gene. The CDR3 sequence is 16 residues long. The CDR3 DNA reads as TGTGCCAGCAGCTTGGAGCTAGCGGGGGGTTTAGATACGCAGTATTTT. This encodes CASSLELAGGLDTQYF.

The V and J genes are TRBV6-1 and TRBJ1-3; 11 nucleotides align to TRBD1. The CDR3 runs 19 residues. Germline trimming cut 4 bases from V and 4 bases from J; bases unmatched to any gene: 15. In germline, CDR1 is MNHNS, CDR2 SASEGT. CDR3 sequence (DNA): TGTGCCAGCAGTGTCACCGGGACAGGGGGACCTTTAGGGGGAAACACCATATATTTT. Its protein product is CASSVTGTGGPLGGNTIYF.

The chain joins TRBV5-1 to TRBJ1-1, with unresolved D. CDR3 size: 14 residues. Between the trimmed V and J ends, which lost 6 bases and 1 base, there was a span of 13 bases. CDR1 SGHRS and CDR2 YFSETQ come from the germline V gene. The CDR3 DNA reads TGCGCCAGCACCCCCAACTCTCAGAACACTGAAGCTTTCTTT. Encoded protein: CASTPNSQNTEAFF. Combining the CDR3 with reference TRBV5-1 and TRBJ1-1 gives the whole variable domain KAGVTQTPRYLIKTRGQQVTLSCSPISGHRSVSWYQQTPGQGLQFLFEYFSETQRNKGNFPGRFSGRQFSNSRSEMNVSTLELGDSALYLCASTPNSQNTEAFFGQGTRLTVV.

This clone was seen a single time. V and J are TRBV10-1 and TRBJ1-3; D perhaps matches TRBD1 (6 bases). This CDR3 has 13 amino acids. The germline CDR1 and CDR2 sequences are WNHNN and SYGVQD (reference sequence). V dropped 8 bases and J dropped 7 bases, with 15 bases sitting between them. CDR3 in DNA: TGCGCCAGCGTACAGGGAAGAAGGAACACCATATATTTT. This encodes CASVQGRRNTIYF.

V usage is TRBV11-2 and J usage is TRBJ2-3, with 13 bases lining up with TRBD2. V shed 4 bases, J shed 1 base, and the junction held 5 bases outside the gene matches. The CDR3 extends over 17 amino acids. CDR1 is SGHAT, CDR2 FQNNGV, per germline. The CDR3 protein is CASSSRLAGGRTDTQYF. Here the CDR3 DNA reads TGTGCCAGCAGCTCAAGACTAGCGGGAGGACGCACAGATACGCAGTATTTT.

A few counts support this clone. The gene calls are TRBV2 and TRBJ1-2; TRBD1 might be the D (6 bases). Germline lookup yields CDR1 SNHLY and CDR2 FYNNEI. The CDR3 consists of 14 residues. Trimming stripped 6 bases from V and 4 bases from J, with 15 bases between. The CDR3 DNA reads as TGTGCCAGCAGCTACCGGACAGAGGGCTATGGCTACACCTTC. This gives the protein CASSYRTEGYGYTF.

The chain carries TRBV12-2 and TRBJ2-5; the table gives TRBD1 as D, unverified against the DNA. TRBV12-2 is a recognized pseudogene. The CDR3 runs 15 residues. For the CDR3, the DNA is TGTGCAAGTCGCTACTTAGGACAGGGTGGTGAGACCCAGTACTTC. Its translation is CASRYLGQGGETQYF.

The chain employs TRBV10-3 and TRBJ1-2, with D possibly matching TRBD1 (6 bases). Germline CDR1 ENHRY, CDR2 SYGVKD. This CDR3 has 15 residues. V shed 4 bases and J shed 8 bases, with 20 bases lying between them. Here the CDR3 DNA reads TGTGCCATCAGTGTGGGGGCAGAGGTTTCAACAGGCTACACCTTC. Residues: CAISVGAEVSTGYTF.

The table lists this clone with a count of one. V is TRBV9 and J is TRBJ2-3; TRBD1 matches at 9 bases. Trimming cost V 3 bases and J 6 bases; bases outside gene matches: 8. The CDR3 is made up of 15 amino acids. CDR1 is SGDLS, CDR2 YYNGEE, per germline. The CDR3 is CASSAGTGSRDTQYF. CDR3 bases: TGTGCCAGCAGCGCCGGGACAGGGTCTAGGGATACGCAGTATTTT.

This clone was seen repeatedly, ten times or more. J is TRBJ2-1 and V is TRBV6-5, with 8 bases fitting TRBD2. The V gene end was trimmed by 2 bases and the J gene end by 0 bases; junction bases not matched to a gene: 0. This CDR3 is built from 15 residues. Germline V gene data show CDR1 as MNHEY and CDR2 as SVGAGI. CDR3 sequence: CASSYTSGSYNEQFF. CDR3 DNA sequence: TGTGCCAGCAGTTACACTAGCGGCTCCTACAATGAGCAGTTCTTC.

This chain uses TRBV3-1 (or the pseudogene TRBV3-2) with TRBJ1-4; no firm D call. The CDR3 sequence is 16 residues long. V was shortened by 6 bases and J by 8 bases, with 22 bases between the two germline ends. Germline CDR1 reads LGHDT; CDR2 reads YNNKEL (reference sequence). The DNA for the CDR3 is TGTGCCAGCAGTCCAAGATCAGGTCGCGTAAGGGAAAAACTGTTTTTT. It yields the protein CASSPRSGRVREKLFF.

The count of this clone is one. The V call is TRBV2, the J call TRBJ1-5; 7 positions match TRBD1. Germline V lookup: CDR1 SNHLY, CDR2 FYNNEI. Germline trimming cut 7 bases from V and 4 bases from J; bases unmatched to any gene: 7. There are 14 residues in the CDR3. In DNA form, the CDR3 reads TGTGCCAGCAATAGACAGGGACAAAATCAGCCCCAGCATTTT. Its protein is CASNRQGQNQPQHF.

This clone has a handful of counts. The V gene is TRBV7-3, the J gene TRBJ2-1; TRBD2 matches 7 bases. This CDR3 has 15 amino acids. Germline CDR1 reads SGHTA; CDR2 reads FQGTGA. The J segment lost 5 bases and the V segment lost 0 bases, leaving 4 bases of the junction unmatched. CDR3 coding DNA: TGTGCCAGCAGCTTAACGGGCGGGGGAGACAATGAGCAGTTCTTC. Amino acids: CASSLTGGGDNEQFF.